The rows below give T cell receptor beta chains drawn from one sample of a study of shared clonotypes between healthy human individuals. Measured with immunoSEQ multiplex PCR; TCRdb has only the in-frame clones, and not every one. The sample includes under 150,000 clones, about 62% of them seen just once. The specimen sequenced was memory CD8+ T cells sorted from blood. The receptor set was obtained from a woman aged 25 to 39 in good health. Each CDR3 is given with its conserved first and last residue. D genes are given only for firm matches. Only part of the rows carry a size: once, few, many, or a class if the clone is expanded.

clone size | J gene | D gene | V gene | CDR3 DNA | CDR3 protein
- | TRBJ2-2 | - | TRBV6-4 | TGTGCCAGCAGTGACGGGAGTTCCGGGGAGCTGTTTTTT | CASSDGSSGELFF
- | TRBJ2-6 | - | TRBV22-1 | TGTCCTGGGAGAAATACCCGCGAACAAAGTCGGGCCAACGTCCTGACTTTC | CPGRNTREQSRANVLTF
once | TRBJ2-4 | - | TRBV28 | TGTGCCAGCAGTAAAGAGAACATTCAGTACTTC | CASSKENIQYF
- | TRBJ1-5 | - | TRBV7-9 | TGTGCCAGCAGCCCACTTGGGGTTAATGGTCAGCCCCAGCATTTT | CASSPLGVNGQPQHF
- | TRBJ2-1 | - | TRBV19 | TGTGCCAGTAGAACACTAGCAAATGAGCAGTTCTTC | CASRTLANEQFF
many | TRBJ2-6 | - | TRBV28 | TGTGCCAGCAGTCCGACACTCGGCTCTGGGGCCAACGTCCTGACTTTC | CASSPTLGSGANVLTF
- | TRBJ2-7 | TRBD2 | TRBV25-1 | TGTGCCAGCAGTAAGACTAGCGGGAGCTACGAGCAGTACTTC | CASSKTSGSYEQYF
- | TRBJ1-5 | TRBD1 | TRBV9 | TGTGCCAGCAGCGTAGGTCAGGACAGGGCTCATCAGCCCCAGCATTTT | CASSVGQDRAHQPQHF
- | TRBJ2-7 | TRBD2 | TRBV28 | TGTGCCACACGGACTAGCGGGAACGAGCAGTACTTC | CATRTSGNEQYF
few | TRBJ2-1 | - | TRBV5-6 | TGTGCCAGCAGCCCCCGGGAGCGGAATGAGCAGTTCTTC | CASSPRERNEQFF
- | TRBJ1-1 | - | TRBV10-3 | TGTGCCATCAGTGATTTTTTCCGGGGAGCTTTCTTT | CAISDFFRGAFF
many | TRBJ2-1 | - | TRBV25-1 | TGTGCCAGCAGTGAATCCCGGGCTAGCTCCTACAATGAGCAGTTCTTC | CASSESRASSYNEQFF
few | TRBJ2-5 | - | TRBV18 | TGTGCCAGCTCACCACCAACGAGCGGCCAAGAGACCCAGTACTTC | CASSPPTSGQETQYF
- | TRBJ2-2 | - | TRBV27 | TGTGCCAGCAGTTTCCTCTTACCAACCGGGGAGCTGTTTTTT | CASSFLLPTGELFF
- | TRBJ2-1 | - | TRBV19 | TGTGCCAGTAGTATATTTGGGACACACTCCTACAATGAGCAGTTCTTC | CASSIFGTHSYNEQFF
- | TRBJ1-4 | - | TRBV4-2 | TGTGCCAGCAGCCTTCTGGGGGAAAAACTGTTTTTT | CASSLLGEKLFF
once | TRBJ2-1 | - | TRBV6-6 | TGTGCCAGCAGTTTAGGTAACGAGCAGTTCTTC | CASSLGNEQFF
many | TRBJ2-7 | - | TRBV25-1 | TGTGCCAGCAGTGAATCTGGCCAGACCTACGAGCAGTACTTC | CASSESGQTYEQYF
- | TRBJ2-7 | TRBD1 | TRBV5-1 | TGCGCCAGCAGCTTAATGCGGACAGGGGGCTACGAGCAGTACTTC | CASSLMRTGGYEQYF
- | TRBJ2-7 | - | TRBV5-4 | TGTGCCAGCAGCTTTCTCTACGAGCAGTACTTC | CASSFLYEQYF
- | TRBJ2-6 | - | TRBV15 | TGTGCCACCAGCAGAGATCCAGGGTACTCTGGGGCCAACGTCCTGACTTTC | CATSRDPGYSGANVLTF
- | TRBJ1-5 | - | TRBV28 | TGTGCCAGCAGTTTACGGGCTAGCAATCAGCCCCAGCATTTT | CASSLRASNQPQHF
- | TRBJ2-1 | TRBD2 | TRBV2 | TGTGCCAGCAGCCGAGCGGGAGGCAGGAATGAGCAGTTCTTC | CASSRAGGRNEQFF
- | TRBJ1-1 | TRBD1 | TRBV6-5 | TGTGCCAGCACGCCGAGACAGGGGTATGAAGCTTTCTTT | CASTPRQGYEAFF
few | TRBJ2-7 | - | TRBV5-5 | TGTGCCAGCAGCAACAGTAGAACGGGGCCCACTTACGAGCAGTACTTC | CASSNSRTGPTYEQYF
- | TRBJ2-7 | - | TRBV6-6 | TGTGCCAGCAGTCCCGTTGGGGCCTACCTCGGCTACGAGCAGTACTTC | CASSPVGAYLGYEQYF
- | TRBJ1-4 | - | TRBV28 | TGTGCCAGCAGTTTAGGGGACTCCAATATCGGTGAAAAACTGTTTTTT | CASSLGDSNIGEKLFF
- | TRBJ2-2 | - | TRBV28 | TGTGCCAGCAGTTTGTCCCTTGTCGGGACTCACAACACCGGGGAGCTGTTTTTT | CASSLSLVGTHNTGELFF
- | TRBJ2-7 | - | TRBV28 | TGTGCCAGCAGCGGGACGCCATTTTACGAGCAGTACTTC | CASSGTPFYEQYF
- | TRBJ1-1 | - | TRBV28 | TGTGCCAGCACCCCCGGGGGGACACCTGGGAACACTGAAGCTTTCTTT | CASTPGGTPGNTEAFF
- | TRBJ1-2 | - | TRBV5-6 | TGTGCCAGCAGTTCCCTTGACAGGTTGTTTAACTATGGCTACACCTTC | CASSSLDRLFNYGYTF
- | TRBJ1-5 | - | TRBV7-2 | TGTGCCAGCAGCTTAGGCTCAGGGCCAAATCAGCCCCAGCATTTT | CASSLGSGPNQPQHF
- | TRBJ2-2 | - | TRBV4-2 | TGTGCCAGCAGCCAAGCCTGGCTCTTACTTGGCGGGGAGCTGTTTTTT | CASSQAWLLLGGELFF
- | TRBJ1-5 | - | TRBV21-1 | TGTGCCAGCAGCAAAGCTTCGACAGGGGATCAGCCCCAGCATTTT | CASSKASTGDQPQHF
few | TRBJ2-4 | - | TRBV29-1 | TGCAGCGTTGAAGTGGCCATGAACATTCAGTACTTC | CSVEVAMNIQYF
once | TRBJ1-4 | - | TRBV5-6 | TGTGCCAGCAGCTTAACTAGTAGAACTGAAAAACTGTTTTTT | CASSLTSRTEKLFF
- | TRBJ2-7 | TRBD1 | TRBV6-4 | TGTGCCAGCAGCCCTCCCGGACAGGGGAGCTCCTACGAGCAGTACTTC | CASSPPGQGSSYEQYF
- | TRBJ1-2 | - | TRBV5-4 | TGTGCCAGCAGCTTAGACGGCCATGGCTACACCTTC | CASSLDGHGYTF
- | TRBJ1-2 | TRBD1 | TRBV5-4 | TGTGCCAGCAGCCAATTGACAGGGTATGGCTACACCTTC | CASSQLTGYGYTF
- | TRBJ2-7 | - | TRBV5-3 | TGTTCGCGGATTGGCGTTTCCTACGAGCAGTACTTC | CSRIGVSYEQYF
- | TRBJ2-7 | TRBD1 | TRBV5-4 | TGTGCCAGCAGCGCCGGGGACAGGCCTGACGAGCAGTACTTC | CASSAGDRPDEQYF
- | TRBJ2-7 | TRBD1 | TRBV4-2 | TGTGCCAGCAGCCAAGAACGGACAGGGGGTTACGAGCAGTACTTC | CASSQERTGGYEQYF
- | TRBJ2-1 | - | TRBV6-1 | TGTGCCAGCAGTGAAGGATCCCACAATGAGCAGTTCTTC | CASSEGSHNEQFF
- | TRBJ2-2 | TRBD2 | TRBV28 | TGTGCCAGCAGTTGGCTAGCGGGGAACACCGGGGAGCTGTTTTTT | CASSWLAGNTGELFF
many | TRBJ1-4 | - | TRBV9 | TGTGCCAGCAGCGTGGGGGGGACGGATGAAAAACTGTTTTTT | CASSVGGTDEKLFF
- | TRBJ2-7 | - | TRBV28 | TGTGCCAGCCAAGGGTACGAGCAGTACTTC | CASQGYEQYF
once | TRBJ2-7 | - | TRBV5-1 | TGCGCCAGCAGCCTCCGGGCCGCAGCCACCTACGAGCAGTACTTC | CASSLRAAATYEQYF
- | TRBJ1-1 | - | TRBV7-9 | TGTGCCAGCAGCTTAGAACGGGTGAACACTGAAGCTTTCTTT | CASSLERVNTEAFF
- | TRBJ1-2 | - | TRBV7-9 | TGTGCCAGCAGCTTAGGGGAGGGGAACTATGGCTACACCTTC | CASSLGEGNYGYTF